This TCR beta chain is drawn from a study of T cell responses to AZD1222 COVID-19 vaccine. Germline trimming cut 5 bases from V and 7 bases from J; bases unmatched to any gene: 13. This CDR3 region has 15 residues. CDR1 is SGHAT and CDR2 is FQNNGV in the germline V gene. The table came from immunoSEQ multiplex PCR; TCRdb's copy has only in-frame clones and leaves some out. The profile shows 84,000 or so clones, roughly 90% of them singletons. V usage is TRBV11-2 and J usage is TRBJ2-7; 8 bases match TRBD2. The starting material was peripheral blood, obtained on day 0 of AZD1222 vaccination. This receptor was obtained from an adult in good health. The CDR3 sequence is CASSATGLAPYEQYF. DNA for the CDR3: TGTGCCAGCAGCGCAACTGGACTAGCTCCATATGAGCAGTACTTC. Full variable domain (missing parts from reference TRBV11-2 and TRBJ2-7): EAGVAQSPRYKIIEKRQSVAFWCNPISGHATLYWYQQILGQGPKLLIQFQNNGVVDDSQLPKDRFSAERLKGVDSTLKIQPAKLEDSAVYLCASSATGLAPYEQYFGPGTRLTVT.